This is a list of T cell receptor beta chains from one sample in a study of cytomegalovirus exposure and HLA in healthy donors. Repertoires were generated with immunoSEQ multiplex PCR, while TCRdb's copy carries only in-frame clones and drops some. This table has fewer than 90,000 clones, roughly 80% appearing once. Material for sequencing was PBMCs. These receptors all come from a male donor in good health and CMV-seronegative. Each CDR3 is given with its conserved first and last residue. Each record gives: CDR3 DNA, CDR3 protein, clone size, J gene, D gene, V gene. A D gene is named only where the DNA matches it firmly. Part of the rows lack a size; the others show once, few, many or a class for expanded clones.

CDR3nt: TGTGCCAGCAGCCTTGGGGGGGTCACTGAAGCTTTCTTT; CDR3aa: CASSLGGVTEAFF; abundance: NA; j_gene: TRBJ1-1; d_gene: NA; v_gene: TRBV6-6
CDR3nt: TGCAGCGTCTGGACAGGGGTTCAATCCGCCTACACCTTC; CDR3aa: CSVWTGVQSAYTF; abundance: few; j_gene: TRBJ1-2; d_gene: TRBD1; v_gene: TRBV29-1
CDR3nt: TGTGCCAGCAGCAAACCCGCGGCGGAGGGAGGTGGCTACACCTTC; CDR3aa: CASSKPAAEGGGYTF; abundance: NA; j_gene: TRBJ1-2; d_gene: NA; v_gene: TRBV21-1
CDR3nt: TGTGCCAGCAGCTTGCCACCGGACAGCTATGGCTACACCTTC; CDR3aa: CASSLPPDSYGYTF; abundance: NA; j_gene: TRBJ1-2; d_gene: NA; v_gene: TRBV11-2
CDR3nt: TGTGCCAGCAACAAGGGCCTAGCGGGGGGGCCCCAGGGAGAGACCCAGTACTTC; CDR3aa: CASNKGLAGGPQGETQYF; abundance: NA; j_gene: TRBJ2-5; d_gene: TRBD2; v_gene: TRBV7-2
CDR3nt: TGCGCCAGCAGGCTGACAGGGTCGTACGAGCAGTACTTC; CDR3aa: CASRLTGSYEQYF; abundance: NA; j_gene: TRBJ2-7; d_gene: TRBD1; v_gene: TRBV5-1
CDR3nt: TGTGCCAGCAGCGCAACTACGAACACCGGGGAGCTGTTTTTT; CDR3aa: CASSATTNTGELFF; abundance: NA; j_gene: TRBJ2-2; d_gene: NA; v_gene: TRBV9
CDR3nt: TGTGCCAGCAGTTCTTCCGGACAGGGATACGAAAAACTGTTTTTT; CDR3aa: CASSSSGQGYEKLFF; abundance: NA; j_gene: TRBJ1-4; d_gene: TRBD1; v_gene: TRBV28
CDR3nt: TGTGCCAGCAGTGAAAAGCGTGTCAACAATCAGCCCCAGCATTTT; CDR3aa: CASSEKRVNNQPQHF; abundance: NA; j_gene: TRBJ1-5; d_gene: NA; v_gene: TRBV2
CDR3nt: TGTGCCAGCAGTTTAACAGTTTTAGAAGGAACCGCTGAGACCCAGTACTTC; CDR3aa: CASSLTVLEGTAETQYF; abundance: NA; j_gene: TRBJ2-5; d_gene: NA; v_gene: TRBV27
CDR3nt: TGTGCCAGCAGCTCTGTCCTAGCGGGAGAGGAGACCCAGTACTTC; CDR3aa: CASSSVLAGEETQYF; abundance: NA; j_gene: TRBJ2-5; d_gene: TRBD2; v_gene: TRBV13
CDR3nt: TGTGCCAGCAGGTCAGACAGGAACACTGAAGCTTTCTTT; CDR3aa: CASRSDRNTEAFF; abundance: NA; j_gene: TRBJ1-1; d_gene: NA; v_gene: TRBV7-3
CDR3nt: TGTGCCAGCAGCTTGTATGGGTACCGGGACAGCTCCTACAATGAGCAGTTCTTC; CDR3aa: CASSLYGYRDSSYNEQFF; abundance: NA; j_gene: TRBJ2-1; d_gene: TRBD1; v_gene: TRBV7-3
CDR3nt: TGTGCCAGCAGTTTCACGGGGGGCCGTCGCAAAAACATTCAGTACTTC; CDR3aa: CASSFTGGRRKNIQYF; abundance: NA; j_gene: TRBJ2-4; d_gene: NA; v_gene: TRBV7-2
CDR3nt: TGTGCCAGCAGCCTCGACACGAACACTGAAGCTTTCTTT; CDR3aa: CASSLDTNTEAFF; abundance: NA; j_gene: TRBJ1-1; d_gene: NA; v_gene: TRBV5-4
CDR3nt: TGCGCCAGCAGCCAAGAAGCGGGGGCACCCCTCCACTTT; CDR3aa: CASSQEAGAPLHF; abundance: once; j_gene: TRBJ1-6; d_gene: NA; v_gene: TRBV4-3
CDR3nt: TGTGCCAGCAGCTTGACAGGGGATGGCTACACCTTC; CDR3aa: CASSLTGDGYTF; abundance: NA; j_gene: TRBJ1-2; d_gene: TRBD1; v_gene: TRBV7-9